This TCR beta chain was found in a study of CD8+CD57+ T cells in acquired aplastic anemia (dated by TCRdb to between 2018 and 2020). For the study in its entirety: On average, sorted CD4+ and CD8+ cells yielded about 3 ug of extracted DNA, with a range of about 0.17 to 27.4 ug. Healthy donor samples averaged approximately 10 million reads for CD4+ and about 12 million for CD8+ cells. General findings and caveats noted by the study authors: Twenty-nine CD8+ CDR3 sequences were found in both patients and controls but appeared to be highly expressed in patients and within the immunodominant clones of the patients. Patients and healthy controls showed no significant difference in CD8+ Simpson's diversity (P=0.060).

In this study, sorted CD4+ and CD8+ T cells from the blood of healthy subjects and of severe aplastic anemia patients had their TCR repertoires deep-sequenced. Ficoll-Paque density gradient centrifugation was used to isolate peripheral blood mononuclear cells. Before DNA extraction, CD4+ and CD8+ T cells were sorted by FACS or by magnetic beads. Deletion took 1 base off V and 4 bases off J, with a span of 11 bases between the germline ends. Via the germline V gene, CDR1 is MGHRA and CDR2 YSYEKL. Its CDR3 holds 16 amino acids, cysteine through phenylalanine. The sequence is cut down to CDR3 DNA, 48 bases in frame from base 1. TCR beta VDJ combination and CDR3 sequence profiling used genomic DNA as the template. An Illumina HiSeq 2000 was the platform used for TCR repertoire sequencing. Concerning the study's data processing: Repertoire assessment relied on Simpson's diversity index, CDR3 size and DJ length profiles, and TRBV/TRBJ rearrangement plots. The most abundant DNA sequence in the deep sequencing data was defined as the immunodominant clone. CDR3 amino acid sequences were screened for sharing across subjects and were compared with published repertoires and the VDJdb database. TCRdb trimmed public reads at Q25 via fastp, called clones via MiXCR and kept in-frame beta chains. All rows with the same CDR3 protein become a single entry with the most common DNA and genes. These V and J calls derive from TCRdb rather than the authors' analysis. This sample is represented by some 130,000 distinct CDR3 sequences; around two fifths of them were singletons. The top ten clones comprise roughly 8.4% of the sample.

This clonotype was seen repeatedly, ten times or more. Its specific antigen is unknown. No base qualities exist here, and no much larger clone lies one base off it. The TCR sequence derives from a human donor in good health, serving as a control. Specimen: sorted CD4+, CD8+, or CD8+CD57+ T cells (not recorded which) from PBMCs. The chain joins TRBV4-1 to TRBJ1-6; TRBD1 is a possible D gene, resting on 6 matching bases. CDR3 protein: CASSQGGGQYNSPLHF. The nucleotide sequence reads TGCGCCAGCAGCCAAGGTGGAGGACAGTATAATTCACCCCTCCACTTT.